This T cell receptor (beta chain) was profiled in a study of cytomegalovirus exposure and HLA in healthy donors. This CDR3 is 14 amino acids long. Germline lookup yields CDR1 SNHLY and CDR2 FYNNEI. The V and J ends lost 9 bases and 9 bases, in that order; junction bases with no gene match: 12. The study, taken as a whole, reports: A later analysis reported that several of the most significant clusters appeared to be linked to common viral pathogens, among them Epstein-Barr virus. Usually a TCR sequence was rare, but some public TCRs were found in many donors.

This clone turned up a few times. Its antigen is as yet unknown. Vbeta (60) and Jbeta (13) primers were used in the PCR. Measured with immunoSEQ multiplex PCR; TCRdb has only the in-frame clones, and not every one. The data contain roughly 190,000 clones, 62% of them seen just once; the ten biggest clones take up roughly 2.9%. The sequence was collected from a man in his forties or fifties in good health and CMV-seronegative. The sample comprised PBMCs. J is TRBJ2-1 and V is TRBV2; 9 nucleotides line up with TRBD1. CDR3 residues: CASGIRTGEGEQFF. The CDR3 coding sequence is TGTGCCAGTGGTATTCGGACAGGGGAAGGTGAGCAGTTCTTC.